The clone carrying this T cell receptor beta chain was detected a few times. Its target is not known. The time point denotes: patch test 2, 6 weeks after DPC sensitization. This sample's treatment: therapeutic diphenylcyclopropenone sensitization with weekly scalp DPC. V gave up 5 bases and J gave up 9 bases; unmatched junction bases: 4. Germline lookup yields CDR1 SGHTA and CDR2 FQGNSA. This CDR3 region has 13 residues. The entry originates in a study of human T cells and chemical hapten exposure. Study-level findings and limits: Significantly more large CDR3 similarity clusters were formed by expanded TCRs than by controls.

One entry per CDR3 protein results from TCRdb running MiXCR on the RACE reads. The sample holds approximately 350,000 distinct CDR3 sequences, nearly 6.5% seen once. This TCR came from a woman younger than 30 with alopecia areata. Some clones in this sample may be carry-over from other donors' samples. Sequenced material: whole blood, taken in connection with sensitization to the hapten diphenylcyclopropenone (DPC). The rearrangement uses TRBV7-2 and TRBJ1-6, with 7 bases lining up with TRBD1. The CDR3 is CASSPNRGSPLHF. In DNA, the CDR3 is TGTGCCAGCAGCCCTAACAGGGGTTCACCCCTCCACTTT.